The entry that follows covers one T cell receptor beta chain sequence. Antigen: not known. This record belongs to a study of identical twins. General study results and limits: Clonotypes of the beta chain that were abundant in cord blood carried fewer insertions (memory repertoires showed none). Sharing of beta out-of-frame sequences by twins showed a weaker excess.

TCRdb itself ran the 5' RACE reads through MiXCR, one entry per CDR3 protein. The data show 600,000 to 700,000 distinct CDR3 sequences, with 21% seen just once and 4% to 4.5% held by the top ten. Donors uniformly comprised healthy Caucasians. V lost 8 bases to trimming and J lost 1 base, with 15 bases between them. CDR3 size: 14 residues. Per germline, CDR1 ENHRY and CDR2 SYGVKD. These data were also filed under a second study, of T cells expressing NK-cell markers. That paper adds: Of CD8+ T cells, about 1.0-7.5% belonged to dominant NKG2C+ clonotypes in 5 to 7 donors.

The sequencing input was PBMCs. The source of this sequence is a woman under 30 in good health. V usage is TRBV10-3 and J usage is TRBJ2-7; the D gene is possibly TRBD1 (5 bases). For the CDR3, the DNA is TGTGCCATCCGGTCCCAGGGTGGGTCCTACGAGCAGTACTTC. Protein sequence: CAIRSQGGSYEQYF.